The TCR beta chain described here comes from a study of OX40 agonist ivuxolimab in advanced cancers. On the study more broadly: Ivuxolimab was administered intravenously to patients at 0.01 to 10 mg/kg every 2 weeks. Prior therapy, whether anti-PD-1, anti-PD-L1 or anti-CTLA-4, was allowed, and about 39% had some.

The CDR3 is 16 residues long. J gave up 0 bases and V 4 bases, and 7 bases lay outside the gene matches. Germline values: CDR1 SGDLS, CDR2 YYNGEE. This clone was recorded once. Only in-frame clones appear in the TCRdb table, and some are missing; sequencing was by immunoSEQ multiplex PCR. Of tens of thousands of clones listed, 85% to 90% are singletons. This specimen was CD4+ or CD8+ T cells sorted from blood, taken in a trial of the OX40 agonist ivuxolimab. This sequence was found in an adult with an advanced solid tumor such as melanoma, head and neck, liver or kidney cancer. V usage is TRBV9 and J usage is TRBJ2-1; TRBD2 agrees at 7 bases. In DNA, the CDR3 is TGTGCCAGCAGCCCCCTCGGGAGGACCTCCTACAATGAGCAGTTCTTC. Encoded protein: CASSPLGRTSYNEQFF.